Following are 20 T cell receptor beta chains from one sample sequenced in a study of regulatory T cells in long-lasting Graves disease. To make TCR beta libraries, researchers used iRepertoire HTBI primers and Arm-PCR of CDR3 regions. TCRdb analysed the multiplex PCR reads with MiXCR anew, one entry per CDR3 protein. The sample carries 450,000 or so distinct CDR3 sequences, around 20% recorded once. Time point denoted: persistent/refractory GD, antithyroid drugs over 5 years with positive TRAb. The TCR library was made from RNA that had been extracted from PBMCs in TRIzol. The sample here was peripheral blood mononuclear cells (PBMCs), taken when the disease was refractory, from a patient treated with antithyroid drugs. These receptors were taken from a female donor with Graves disease.

A few counts support this clonotype. The CDR3 DNA reads as TGTGCCAGCAGCGTATTAGGGGGCCCCAACTCTGAAGCTTTCTTT. Amino acid sequence: CASSVLGGPNSEAFF. The chain combines TRBV9 with TRBJ1-1, with 7 bases that match TRBD1. The CDR3 has 15 residues. Per germline, CDR1 SGDLS and CDR2 YYNGEE. After removal of 1 base from V and 6 bases from J, the junction contained 9 bases not matched to a gene.

This clonotype occurred a few times. The chain carries TRBV14 and TRBJ1-1; 9 bases match TRBD1. Trimming cost V 5 bases and J 4 bases; bases outside gene matches: 14. Looked up from germline, CDR1 is SGHDN and CDR2 is FVKESK. This CDR3 spans 17 amino acids. The CDR3 spells CASSIRTGEVRGTEAFF. The CDR3 nucleotides are TGTGCCAGCAGCATTAGGACAGGGGAAGTACGAGGCACTGAAGCTTTCTTT.

The J gene is TRBJ2-4, the V gene TRBV19; 8 positions agree with TRBD1. Germline lookup yields CDR1 LNHDA and CDR2 SQIVND (reference sequence). V lost 6 bases, J lost 1 base, and 8 bases stayed unmatched. This CDR3 comprises 16 residues. CDR3 DNA sequence: TGTGCCAGTAGGAGCAGGGGGCGCTCGGCCAAAAACATTCAGTACTTC. It encodes CASRSRGRSAKNIQYF.

This sequence joins TRBV4-1 and TRBJ1-1; D is unresolved. The CDR3 has 14 residues. CDR1 is MGHRA, CDR2 YSYEKL, per germline. Trimming shortened V by 2 bases and J by 2 bases, and 9 bases separated the two germline ends. The CDR3 coding sequence is TGCGCCAGCAGCCAAATCACAGTAAACACTGAAGCTTTCTTT. Translated: CASSQITVNTEAFF.

The V call is TRBV7-9, the J call TRBJ2-2; no clear D gene. Between the trimmed V and J ends, which lost 7 bases and 7 bases, there was a span of 7 bases. The CDR3 consists of 11 residues. In germline, CDR1 is SEHNR, CDR2 FQNEAQ (reference sequence). The DNA of the CDR3 is TGTGCCAGCACTTCGAGCGGGGAGCTGTTTTTT. Translating gives CASTSSGELFF.

This clonotype was seen a few times. This chain connects TRBV7-9 to TRBJ1-1; 7 positions agree with TRBD1. The J segment lost 0 bases and the V segment lost 5 bases, leaving 6 bases of the junction unmatched. Germline CDR1 is SEHNR and CDR2 is FQNEAQ (reference sequence). The CDR3 sequence is 15 residues long. The CDR3 DNA sequence: TGTGCCAGCAGCGGAACAGGGGCCCTGAACACTGAAGCTTTCTTT. This encodes CASSGTGALNTEAFF.

The V and J genes are TRBV27 and TRBJ2-5; weak D call: TRBD2 (5 bases). The CDR3 contains 13 residues. V lost 2 bases and J lost 5, with 9 bases in between. Germline V gene lookup returns CDR1 MNHEY and CDR2 SMNVEV (reference sequence). CDR3 residues: CASSLERRETQYF. For the CDR3, the DNA is TGTGCCAGCAGTTTAGAACGGAGGGAGACCCAGTACTTC.

This clonotype occurred a few times. The chain joins TRBV20-1 to TRBJ1-2; no reliable D call. Germline lookup yields CDR1 DFQATT and CDR2 SNEGSKA (reference sequence). The ends were cut back, 3 bases at V and 0 bases at J, with 8 bases in the middle. This CDR3 has 13 residues. CDR3 nucleotides: TGCAGTGCTAGGCAGGTTGCTAACTATGGCTACACCTTC. Residues: CSARQVANYGYTF.

This clonotype was seen repeatedly, ten times or more. The genes are TRBV28 and TRBJ2-5; weak D call: TRBD2 (6 bases). The CDR3 covers 14 residues. Trimming left V 2 bases short and J 4 bases short, with 11 bases between. Germline V CDR1 and CDR2: MDHEN, SYDVKM. The DNA for the CDR3 is TGTGCCAGCAGTTTAGCGGGACTGGGAGAGACCCAGTACTTC. Amino acids: CASSLAGLGETQYF.

The table lists this clonotype with many counts. The chain has TRBV27 and TRBJ1-5; TRBD1 aligns across 9 bases. The germline V gene has CDR1 MNHEY and CDR2 SMNVEV (reference sequence). Losses at the gene ends were 4 bases for V and 5 bases for J; bases not matched to a gene: 0. This CDR3 is built from 13 residues. CDR3 DNA: TGTGCCAGCAGTTGGGACAGGGATCAGCCCCAGCATTTT. Translation: CASSWDRDQPQHF.

The chain links TRBV6-1 to TRBJ1-1; weak D call: TRBD1 (5 bases). V lost 2 bases and J 0 bases, leaving 10 bases between the germline ends. CDR1 and CDR2 (germline): MNHNS, SASEGT. This CDR3 comprises 15 residues. The CDR3 coding sequence is TGTGCCAGCAGTGAAAAGGGGTACTTGAACACTGAAGCTTTCTTT. Translated, it gives CASSEKGYLNTEAFF.

The V call is TRBV7-8, the J call TRBJ2-2; TRBD2 matches at 9 bases. The germline gives CDR1 SGHVS, CDR2 FQNEAQ. V was pared by 5 bases and J by 4 bases, with 11 bases of the junction left unmatched. CDR3 length equals 17 residues. This chain's CDR3 is CASSPGWREGPTGELFF. The CDR3 DNA reads TGTGCCAGCAGCCCCGGGTGGCGGGAGGGCCCCACCGGGGAGCTGTTTTTT.

The chain combines TRBV5-1 with TRBJ2-5, with 9 bases fitting TRBD1. Germline trimming cut 3 bases from V and 4 bases from J; bases unmatched to any gene: 1. CDR3 length equals 13 residues. CDR1 is SGHRS, CDR2 YFSETQ, per germline. The CDR3, as DNA: TGCGCCAGCAGCTACAGGGGGCGAGAGACCCAGTACTTC. Its translation is CASSYRGRETQYF.

This clonotype was seen a few times. The chain recombines TRBV20-1 with TRBJ2-7, with a possible D match to TRBD1 (6 bases). CDR1 DFQATT and CDR2 SNEGSKA come from the germline V gene (reference sequence). The CDR3 runs 13 residues. The ends were cut back, 1 base at V and 3 bases at J, with 10 bases in the middle. The CDR3 spells CSARGNRVYEQYF. DNA for the CDR3: TGCAGTGCTAGAGGGAACAGGGTCTACGAGCAGTACTTC.

Many counts were recorded for this clonotype. The chain links TRBV5-1 to TRBJ2-7; D unclear. V lost 4 bases and J 1 base, leaving 15 bases between the germline ends. Germline assignment: CDR1 SGHRS and CDR2 YFSETQ. This CDR3 region has 15 residues. The CDR3 region has the DNA TGCGCCAGCAGCCCCGCCTTACTCACATCCTACGAGCAGTACTTC. It translates to CASSPALLTSYEQYF.

This clonotype was counted at least ten times. The chain couples TRBV14 to TRBJ2-5; D perhaps matches TRBD1 (7 bases). The germline V and J ends were trimmed by 5 bases and 5 bases, with 12 bases remaining between them. Germline V CDR1 and CDR2: SGHDN, FVKESK. This CDR3 comprises 13 residues. The CDR3 bases are TGTGCCAGCAGCGTGACAGGGAGGGAGACCCAGTACTTC. Its protein is CASSVTGRETQYF.

The rearrangement uses TRBV13 and TRBJ2-1, with 12 bases matching TRBD2. Trimming took 5 bases from V and 10 from J; bases not matched to a gene: 9. The V gene's germline CDR1 is PRHDT and CDR2 FYEKMQ (reference sequence). This CDR3 spans 15 amino acids. CDR3 DNA sequence: TGTGCCAGCAGCCCGAGGGGACTAGCGGGTAACGAGCAGTTCTTC. Amino acids: CASSPRGLAGNEQFF.

The chain combines TRBV6-1 with TRBJ1-5, with D tentatively TRBD1 (6 bases). The CDR3 loop spans 14 amino acids. Germline V gives CDR1 MNHNS, CDR2 SASEGT. Trimming took off 5 bases at V and 4 bases at J, with 12 bases between the two ends. The CDR3 sequence is CASSTLGTNQPQHF. Here the CDR3 DNA reads TGTGCCAGCAGTACCCTGGGGACAAATCAGCCCCAGCATTTT.

This clonotype was recorded many times. This chain links TRBV13 with TRBJ1-1, with D maybe TRBD1 (5 bases). The CDR3 loop spans 12 amino acids. Germline V gene data show CDR1 as PRHDT and CDR2 as FYEKMQ (reference sequence). V shed 5 bases and J shed 6 bases, with 10 bases lying between them. The CDR3 spells CASSTQGAEAFF. The DNA for the CDR3 is TGTGCCAGCAGCACTCAGGGTGCTGAAGCTTTCTTT.

This clonotype showed up just a few times. V usage is TRBV19 and J usage is TRBJ1-5, with 7 bases that match TRBD1. The V and J ends lost 1 base and 1 base, in that order; junction bases with no gene match: 7. Germline V gene lookup returns CDR1 LNHDA and CDR2 SQIVND (reference sequence). The CDR3 has 17 amino acids. The DNA for the CDR3 is TGTGCCAGTAGTATAGCCCCAACAGGGGTAAGCAATCAGCCCCAGCATTTT. Protein product: CASSIAPTGVSNQPQHF.